Following are 2 T cell receptor beta chains from one sample sequenced in a study of T cells in women clearing cervical HPV infection. Some clones are missing from TCRdb's copy, which holds only in-frame ones; the method was immunoSEQ multiplex PCR. The repertoire table contains more than 30,000 clones. The source material was blood buffy coat. These receptors were taken from a woman aged 18 to 75 with a cervical HPV16 infection that either progressed to CIN3+ or cleared (not recorded which).

Remarks on this clone: The read terminates 3 residues ahead of where the CDR3 ends, so the germline J gene completes it. This chain connects TRBV10-3 to TRBJ2-3, with D possibly TRBD2 on 5 matching bases. CDR3 length equals 15 residues. Deletions cut 6 bases from V and 5 bases from J, with 18 bases between. Per germline, CDR1 ENHRY and CDR2 SYGVKD. The part of the CDR3 DNA that was read is TGTGCCATCAGCCTCCTCGCGGGCTTGAAAGATACG. Protein product: CAISLLAGLKDT. The whole CDR3 sequence is CAISLLAGLKDTQYF.

About this clone itself: The sequenced fragment ends 3 residues before the CDR3 boundary, so the rest is inferred from the germline J gene. The rearrangement uses TRBV20-1 and TRBJ2-1; 8 nucleotides match TRBD2. CDR1 is DFQATT and CDR2 is SNEGSKA in the germline V gene (reference sequence). There are 16 residues in the CDR3. Germline trimming cut 3 bases from V and 1 base from J; bases unmatched to any gene: 8. CDR3 in amino acids: CSARGGGGRSYNEQFF. The CDR3 bases that were read are TGCAGTGCTAGGGGAGGAGGCGGGAGGTCCTACAATGAG.